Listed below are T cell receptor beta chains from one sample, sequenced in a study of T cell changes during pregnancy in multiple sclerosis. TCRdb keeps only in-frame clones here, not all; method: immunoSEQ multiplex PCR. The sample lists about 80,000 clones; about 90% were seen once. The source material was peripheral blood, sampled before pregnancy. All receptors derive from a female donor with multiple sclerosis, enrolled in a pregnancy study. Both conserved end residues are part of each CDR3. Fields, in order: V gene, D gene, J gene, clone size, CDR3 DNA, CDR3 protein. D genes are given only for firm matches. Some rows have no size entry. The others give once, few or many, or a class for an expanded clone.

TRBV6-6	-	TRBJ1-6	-	TGTGCCAGCAGTTTTAGTAATTCACCCCTCCACTTT	CASSFSNSPLHF
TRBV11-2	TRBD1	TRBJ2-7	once	TGTGCCAGCAGCGACAGGGTCTACGAGCAGTACTTC	CASSDRVYEQYF
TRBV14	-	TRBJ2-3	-	TGTGCCAGCAGCCAGTCTCTCCGATACTGGTATTTT	CASSQSLRYWYF
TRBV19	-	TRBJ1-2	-	TGTGCCAGTAGTATTGGAGGGACCGGCTACACCTTC	CASSIGGTGYTF
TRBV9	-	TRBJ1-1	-	TGTGCCAGCAGCGTAGGAGTTCTCACTGAAGCTTTCTTT	CASSVGVLTEAFF
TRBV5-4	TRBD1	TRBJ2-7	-	TGTGCCAGCAGCAACCGGGACAGGGGATCCTACGAGCAGTACTTC	CASSNRDRGSYEQYF
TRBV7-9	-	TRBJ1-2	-	TGTGCCAGCAGCCCCGAGTCGGGGAAACGGCACCCTAACTATGGCTACACCTTC	CASSPESGKRHPNYGYTF
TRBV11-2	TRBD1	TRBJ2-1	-	TGTGCCAGCAGCTTAGTTCGGAGGAGGAGGCAGGGGGCGAATGAGCAGTTCTTC	CASSLVRRRRQGANEQFF
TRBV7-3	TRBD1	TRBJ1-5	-	TGTGCCAGCAGTTCGACAGGGGATTGGGATCAGCCCCAGCATTTT	CASSSTGDWDQPQHF
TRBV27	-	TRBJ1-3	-	TGTGCCAGCAGTGTACAGGGTACTGGAAACACCATATATTTT	CASSVQGTGNTIYF
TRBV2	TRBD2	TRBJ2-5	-	TGTGCCAGCGACGCGCGGGGGTCGGTCGACCAGTACTTC	CASDARGSVDQYF
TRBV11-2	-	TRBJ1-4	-	TGTGCCAGCAGGGAAACAGGCCCCAAAGAAAAACTGTTTTTT	CASRETGPKEKLFF
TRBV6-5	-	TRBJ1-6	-	TGTGCCAGCAGTTATGCCGACAAAACCGGAGGTTCACCCCTCCACTTT	CASSYADKTGGSPLHF
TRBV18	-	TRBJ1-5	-	TGTGCCAGCTCGTGGGCCGACAATCAGCCCCAGCATTTT	CASSWADNQPQHF
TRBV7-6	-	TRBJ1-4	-	TGTGCCAGCAGCTCCGACTCAGAGGAGGAACTGTTTTTT	CASSSDSEEELFF
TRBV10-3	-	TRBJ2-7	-	TGTGCCATCAGTGAGGTAGGGGTCCACGAGCAGTACTTC	CAISEVGVHEQYF
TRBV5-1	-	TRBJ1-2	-	TGCGCCAGCAGCTTGGGGCAGGGCGACTATGGCTACACCTTC	CASSLGQGDYGYTF
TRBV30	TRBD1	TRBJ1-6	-	TGTGCCTGGGGGACAGGGTCCTATAATTCACCCCTCCACTTT	CAWGTGSYNSPLHF
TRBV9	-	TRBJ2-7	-	TGTGCCAGCAGCGTATCAGGCAGGGGATACGAGCAGTACTTC	CASSVSGRGYEQYF
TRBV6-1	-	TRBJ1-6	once	TGTGCCAGCCAGGGGACAACAAATTCACCCCTCCACTTT	CASQGTTNSPLHF
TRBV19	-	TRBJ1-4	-	TGTGCCACCGGGCGGGGGGCAACTAATGAAAAACTGTTTTTT	CATGRGATNEKLFF
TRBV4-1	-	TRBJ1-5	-	TGCGCCAGCAGCCAAGATCCCCCGGACACTAATCAGCCTACCCAGCATTTT	CASSQDPPDTNQPTQHF
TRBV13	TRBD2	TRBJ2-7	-	TGTGCCAGCAGCCCGAGCGGGGGGGTAGGGTACGAGCAGTACTTC	CASSPSGGVGYEQYF
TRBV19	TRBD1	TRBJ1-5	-	TGTGCCAGTAGTCGCCCCACCGGGACAGGGCCATCGGCCCAGCATTTT	CASSRPTGTGPSAQHF
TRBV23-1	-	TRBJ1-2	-	TGCGCCAGCAGTCAATCCCTAGGGAGTCACAATGGGTATGGCTACACCTTC	CASSQSLGSHNGYGYTF
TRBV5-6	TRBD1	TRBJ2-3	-	TGTGCCAGCAGCGAGGGACAGGGGTATACAGATACGCAGTATTTT	CASSEGQGYTDTQYF
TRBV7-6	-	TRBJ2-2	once	TGTGCCAGCAGCTTAGGTTCAGGGGAGCTGTTTTTT	CASSLGSGELFF
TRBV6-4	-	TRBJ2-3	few	TGTGCCAGCAGTGAATCGGCAGGGGGCACAGATACGCAGTATTTT	CASSESAGGTDTQYF
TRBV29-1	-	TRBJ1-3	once	TGCAGCGTTCTCACAGGGGGAAACACCATATATTTT	CSVLTGGNTIYF
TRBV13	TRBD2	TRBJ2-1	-	TGTGCCAGCAGCTTTCCACCACTAGCGGGGGGCAACAATGAGCAGTTCTTC	CASSFPPLAGGNNEQFF
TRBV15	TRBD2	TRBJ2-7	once	TGTGCCACCGCTAGCGGGGTTAGCTCCTACGAGCAGTACTTC	CATASGVSSYEQYF
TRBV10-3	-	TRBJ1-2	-	TGTGCCATCAGTGAGTCGGTGGGGAGCGGCTACACCTTC	CAISESVGSGYTF
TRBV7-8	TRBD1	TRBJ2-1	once	TGTGCCAGCAGCACCCGGACAGGGTCCTACAATGAGCAGTTCTTC	CASSTRTGSYNEQFF
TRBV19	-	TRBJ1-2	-	TGTGCCAGTAGTACCTACCAGGGGAATAACTATGGCTACACCTTC	CASSTYQGNNYGYTF
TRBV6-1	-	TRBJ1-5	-	TGTGCCAGCAGTGAATTACAGGGAGAGGGAAATCAGCCCCAGCATTTT	CASSELQGEGNQPQHF
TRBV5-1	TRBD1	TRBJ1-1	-	TGCGCCAGCAGCCCAGGACAGGGGGTAGTGAACACTGAAGCTTTCTTT	CASSPGQGVVNTEAFF
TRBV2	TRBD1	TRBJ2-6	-	TGTGCCAGCAGTGGCCGGGACAGTTCAAACTCTGGGGCCAACGTCCTGACTTTC	CASSGRDSSNSGANVLTF
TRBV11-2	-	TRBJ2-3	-	TGTGCCAGCAGCCGCACCGGGACTCTCGGCGCAGATACGCAGTATTTT	CASSRTGTLGADTQYF
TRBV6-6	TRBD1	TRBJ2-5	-	TGTGCCAGCGTAAAGGACAGGGGGCGCGAGAAGACCCAGTACTTC	CASVKDRGREKTQYF
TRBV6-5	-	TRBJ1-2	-	TGTGCCAGCAGTTCCCTTAGCCCGTATGGCTACACCTTC	CASSSLSPYGYTF
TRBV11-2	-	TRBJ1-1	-	TGTGCCAGCAGCTTAGAGATGGCGGGAAGTGGCACTGAAGCTTTCTTT	CASSLEMAGSGTEAFF
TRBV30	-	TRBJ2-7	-	TGTGCCTGGACTCACGGCGGTAGCTACGAGCAGTACTTC	CAWTHGGSYEQYF
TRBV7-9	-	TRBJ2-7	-	TGTGCCAGCAGCTTAAAGGGGGGGTTGGTGTACGAGCAGTACTTC	CASSLKGGLVYEQYF
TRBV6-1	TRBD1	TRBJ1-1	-	TGTGCCAGCGCAATCGGGGACAGCTTGAACACTGAAGCTTTCTTT	CASAIGDSLNTEAFF
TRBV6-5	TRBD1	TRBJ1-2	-	TGTGCCAGCAGTTACACAAGGACAGGGGAGGTATTGGGCTACACCTTC	CASSYTRTGEVLGYTF
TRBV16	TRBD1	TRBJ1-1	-	TGTGCCAGCAGTCTCGACAGGGCCAATGAAGCTTTCTTT	CASSLDRANEAFF
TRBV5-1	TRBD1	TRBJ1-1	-	TGCGCCAGCAGCTTACAGGGGGCTAGCGAATCTGAAGCTTTCTTT	CASSLQGASESEAFF
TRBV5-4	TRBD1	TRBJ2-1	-	TGTGCCAGCAGCCGACAGGGAAACAATGAGCAGTTCTTC	CASSRQGNNEQFF
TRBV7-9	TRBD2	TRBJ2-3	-	TGTGCCAGCAGCTTAACCCCGCCTAGCGGGGGGCGGGATACGCAGTATTTT	CASSLTPPSGGRDTQYF
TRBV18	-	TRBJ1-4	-	TGTGCCAGCTCACCACCGCGGGGAGAAACTAATGAAAAACTGTTTTTT	CASSPPRGETNEKLFF
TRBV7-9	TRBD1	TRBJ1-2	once	TGTGCCAGCAGCTACGGACAGGGACGGGGCTACACCTTC	CASSYGQGRGYTF
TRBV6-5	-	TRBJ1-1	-	TGTGCCAGCAGTTCGATGACAAACACTGAAGCTTTCTTT	CASSSMTNTEAFF
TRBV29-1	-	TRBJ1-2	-	TGCAGCGTTGAAGTAGGGGGAAGAGGCTACACCTTC	CSVEVGGRGYTF
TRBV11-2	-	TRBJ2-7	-	TGTGCCAGCAGCTTAGGCCCTCCGGGCGAGCAGTACTTC	CASSLGPPGEQYF
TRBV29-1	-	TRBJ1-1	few	TGCAGCGTTGAGGAGGGCTGGACTGAAGCTTTCTTT	CSVEEGWTEAFF
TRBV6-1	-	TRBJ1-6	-	TGTGCCAGCAGTGAATCGTCGAATTCACCCCTCCACTTT	CASSESSNSPLHF